This TCR beta chain came from a study of blood T cell repertoires in COVID-19. Study-level background: T cells, B-cell-depleted T cells, or PBMCs supplied cDNA or gDNA.

The CDR3 has 17 residues. The V gene's germline CDR1 is SEHNR and CDR2 FQNEAQ (reference sequence). Germline trimming cut 5 bases from V and 4 bases from J; bases unmatched to any gene: 16. TCRdb keeps only in-frame clones here, not all; method: immunoSEQ multiplex PCR. The data contain approximately 45,000 clones, 83% of them singletons. V and J are TRBV7-9 and TRBJ1-2, with TRBD1 matching 7 bases. This TCR was sampled from a woman older than 75 with acute or convalescent COVID-19. Sequenced sample: peripheral blood. DNA for the CDR3: TGTGCCAGCAGCCCCCAGGCGACGGGACAGAGAGGCTATGGCTACACCTTC. Translating gives CASSPQATGQRGYGYTF.